Shown below are 15 T cell receptor beta chains from a single sample sequenced in a study of T cells in Graves' hyperthyroidism and ophthalmopathy. The investigators amplified TCR beta CDR3 regions from RNA transcripts. A set of HTBI primers served as the primers for a first-round RT-PCR of the TCR CDR3. TCRdb redid the calling of the multiplex PCR reads with MiXCR, one entry per CDR3 protein. The sample holds a few hundred thousand distinct CDR3 sequences, roughly 16% seen once. Sequencing input: blood. The source is a middle-aged woman with Graves' ophthalmopathy.

This clonotype has a handful of counts. V usage is TRBV5-8 and J usage is TRBJ1-1, with D perhaps matching TRBD1 (5 bases). CDR1 is SGHTS, CDR2 YDEGEE, per germline. The V gene lost 4 bases and the J gene lost 1 base, with 11 bases spanning the gap. The CDR3 totals 14 residues. As DNA, the CDR3 is TGTGCCAGCAGCCGGGGCAGGCAGAACACTGAAGCTTTCTTT. Protein product: CASSRGRQNTEAFF.

The chain carries TRBV20-1 and TRBJ2-3; D is unclear. V gave up 0 bases and J gave up 4 bases, with 11 bases separating them. Germline V lookup: CDR1 DFQATT, CDR2 SNEGSKA (reference sequence). The CDR3 runs to 14 residues. The chain's CDR3 is CSARDVKSADTQYF. CDR3 coding DNA: TGCAGTGCTAGAGATGTCAAATCTGCAGATACGCAGTATTTT.

This clonotype has more than one count but fewer than ten. V and J are TRBV2 and TRBJ2-7, with D unclear. V was shortened by 1 base and J by 2 bases, with 6 bases between the two germline ends. Germline V gives CDR1 SNHLY, CDR2 FYNNEI. This CDR3 spans 13 amino acids. CDR3 DNA sequence: TGTGCCAGCAGTGAAGGCTTTGCCTACGAGCAGTACTTC. It translates to CASSEGFAYEQYF.

This clonotype was detected once. This sequence may be a read error, since a much larger clone differs from it by one base. The V call is TRBV6-1, the J call TRBJ2-1, with a possible D match to TRBD2 (6 bases). The CDR3 runs 16 residues. Trimming removed 7 bases from V and 5 bases from J, with 21 bases in between. Germline V gives CDR1 MNHNS, CDR2 SASEGT. The CDR3 loop is CASKEVLANPHNEQFF. In DNA, the CDR3 is TGTGCCAGCAAAGAAGTTCTAGCGAACCCCCACAATGAGCAGTTCTTC.

The V and J genes are TRBV7-3 and TRBJ2-5; D unclear. With 5 bases removed from V and 4 bases from J, the gap between germline ends came to 14 bases. Germline V gene lookup returns CDR1 SGHTA and CDR2 FQGTGA. The CDR3 consists of 14 residues. The CDR3 reads CASSPGSSTETQYF. Here the CDR3 DNA reads TGTGCCAGCAGCCCGGGTTCTTCCACAGAGACCCAGTACTTC. The full variable domain, with the rest looked up from reference TRBV7-3 and TRBJ2-5, is GAGVSQTPSNKVTEKGKYVELRCDPISGHTALYWYRQSLGQGPEFLIYFQGTGAADDSGLPNDRFFAVRPEGSVSTLKIQRTERGDSAVYLCASSPGSSTETQYFGPGTRLLVL.

This clonotype showed up many times. The chain recombines TRBV6-2 or TRBV6-3 with TRBJ1-1; 9 positions agree with TRBD1. CDR1 MNHEY and CDR2 SVGEGT come from the germline V gene. This CDR3 is built from 15 residues. J lost 2 bases, V lost 6 bases, and 7 bases had no gene match. The CDR3 DNA follows: TGTGCCAGCAGGCCACAGGGGGCTAGAAACACTGAAGCTTTCTTT. It translates to CASRPQGARNTEAFF.

The rearrangement links TRBV6-5 to TRBJ1-2; D unclear. From germline, CDR1 is MNHEY and CDR2 SVGAGI. V lost 2 bases, J lost 5 bases, and 9 bases lay in between. The CDR3 loop spans 13 amino acids. The CDR3 is CASSYRAEYGYTF. CDR3 nucleotide sequence: TGTGCCAGCAGTTACCGGGCCGAATATGGCTACACCTTC.

This clonotype appeared many times. The chain carries TRBV15 and TRBJ2-7; D might be TRBD2 (6 bases). The CDR3 spans 16 residues. Germline V gene sequence: CDR1 LNHNV, CDR2 YYDKDF (reference sequence). The germline V and J ends were trimmed by 0 bases and 5 bases, with 17 bases remaining between them. CDR3 sequence reads: CATSRDRGTGAHEQYF. CDR3 DNA: TGTGCCACCAGCAGAGATCGCGGGACGGGAGCCCACGAGCAGTACTTC.

This clonotype was counted many times. The chain carries TRBV20-1 and TRBJ1-5, with D tentatively TRBD1 (5 bases). In germline, CDR1 is DFQATT, CDR2 SNEGSKA (reference sequence). This CDR3 has 15 amino acids. V was shortened by 5 bases and J by 2 bases, with 16 bases between the two germline ends. DNA for the CDR3: TGCAGTGCTCCCGCTGGCAGGGCAGGCAATCAGCCCCAGCATTTT. Its translation: CSAPAGRAGNQPQHF.

V gene TRBV5-1 combines with J gene TRBJ2-7, with 8 bases aligning to TRBD1. Germline CDR1 reads SGHRS; CDR2 reads YFSETQ. CDR3 length: 14 amino acids. V trimming: 3 bases; J trimming: 6 bases; junction bases outside the gene matches: 8. The CDR3 spells CASSWTGFPREQYF. The CDR3 region has the DNA TGCGCCAGCAGCTGGACAGGGTTCCCGCGCGAGCAGTACTTC.

The V call is TRBV24-1, the J call TRBJ2-1; D possibly corresponds to TRBD2 (5 bases). CDR1 KGHDR and CDR2 SFDVKD come from the germline V gene. Trimming took off 4 bases at V and 10 bases at J, with 19 bases between the two ends. CDR3 length: 15 residues. The CDR3 region is CATSDQAGPGGEQFF. The CDR3 nucleotides are TGTGCCACCAGTGACCAGGCGGGTCCAGGCGGGGAGCAGTTCTTC.

V is TRBV20-1 and J is TRBJ1-2; D call uncertain. Germline V gene sequence: CDR1 DFQATT, CDR2 SNEGSKA (reference sequence). Trimming removed 2 bases at V and 0 bases at J, with 4 bases between. The CDR3 length is 12 residues. The CDR3 nucleotides are TGCAGTGCTAGAAAGTCTAACTATGGCTACACCTTC. This gives the protein CSARKSNYGYTF.

The V and J genes are TRBV10-3 and TRBJ1-5; no definite D call. This CDR3 is 15 amino acids long. Germline V gives CDR1 ENHRY, CDR2 SYGVKD. Trimming removed 0 bases from V and 9 bases from J, with 15 bases in between. The CDR3 protein is CAISESRPGLGPQHF. CDR3 in DNA: TGTGCCATCAGTGAGTCGCGGCCGGGGTTGGGGCCCCAGCATTTT.

This clonotype was counted only a few times. The chain is built from TRBV11-2 and TRBJ2-2; 11 bases are a match to TRBD2. The junction had 3 bases not matched to a gene; V was cut back by 6 bases and J by 3 bases. CDR3 size: 15 residues. CDR1 SGHAT and CDR2 FQNNGV come from the germline V gene. CDR3 coding DNA: TGTGCCAGCAGGCTAGCGGGGGGCCACACCGGGGAGCTGTTTTTT. It is translated as CASRLAGGHTGELFF. Complete variable domain (other parts from reference TRBV11-2 and TRBJ2-2): EAGVAQSPRYKIIEKRQSVAFWCNPISGHATLYWYQQILGQGPKLLIQFQNNGVVDDSQLPKDRFSAERLKGVDSTLKIQPAKLEDSAVYLCASRLAGGHTGELFFGEGSRLTVL.

The rearrangement links TRBV18 to TRBJ2-7, with 10 bases that match TRBD1. V gave up 6 bases and J gave up 1 base; unmatched junction bases: 6. CDR3 length: 15 residues. From germline, CDR1 is KGHSH and CDR2 LQKENI. Here the CDR3 DNA reads TGTGCCAGCTCGGAAGGGACAGGGGTTTCCTACGAGCAGTACTTC. Protein sequence: CASSEGTGVSYEQYF.